Below are 10 T cell receptor beta chains sequenced from a single sample in a study of CD8 T cells in ankylosing spondylitis. TCRdb fed the 5' RACE reads into MiXCR, producing one record per CDR3 protein. The sample holds 350,000 or so distinct CDR3 sequences; about 15% are singletons and the top ten take around 1%. Input material: blood, either unsorted or a sorted T cell fraction (not recorded which). These receptors were obtained from a male donor with ankylosing spondylitis or in good health (not recorded which).

This clonotype was seen a few times. The chain has TRBV11-2 and TRBJ2-5, with D perhaps given as TRBD1 or TRBD2 (5 bases each). The CDR3 consists of 15 residues. V shed 0 bases and J shed 4 bases, with 12 bases lying between them. Germline loops: CDR1 SGHAT, CDR2 FQNNGV. CDR3 bases: TGTGCCAGCAGCTTAGATGGGGGTTTCGGAGAGACCCAGTACTTC. It yields the protein CASSLDGGFGETQYF.

This clonotype was seen ten or more times. The CDR3 DNA sequence: TGTGCCAGCAGCTTAGGCGGGACTAATGAAAAACTGTTTTTT. Translation gives CASSLGGTNEKLFF. This chain connects TRBV7-2 to TRBJ1-4; D is ambiguous. This CDR3 is built from 14 residues. Trimming pared 1 base from V and 2 bases from J, leaving 5 bases between. The V gene's germline CDR1 is SGHTA and CDR2 FQGNSA.

The chain carries TRBV5-1 and TRBJ2-1, with TRBD2 matching over 13 bases. This CDR3 spans 17 amino acids. V gave up 5 bases and J gave up 4 bases; unmatched junction bases: 9. Germline loops: CDR1 SGHRS, CDR2 YFSETQ. The CDR3 DNA sequence: TGCGCCAGCAGTGGGACTAGCGGGGCTATCGAGTACAATGAGCAGTTCTTC. It codes for CASSGTSGAIEYNEQFF. Full variable domain (outside the CDR3, taken from reference TRBV5-1 and TRBJ2-1): KAGVTQTPRYLIKTRGQQVTLSCSPISGHRSVSWYQQTPGQGLQFLFEYFSETQRNKGNFPGRFSGRQFSNSRSEMNVSTLELGDSALYLCASSGTSGAIEYNEQFFGPGTRLTVL.

The rearrangement uses TRBV12-3 or TRBV12-4 and TRBJ1-4, with 9 nucleotides matching TRBD1. The V gene end was trimmed by 4 bases and the J gene end by 8 bases; junction bases not matched to a gene: 8. The CDR3 consists of 15 residues. CDR3 loop: CASSSSGTGYEKLFF. In DNA form, the CDR3 reads TGTGCCAGCAGTTCGTCCGGGACAGGGTACGAAAAACTGTTTTTT.

The chain has TRBV10-3 and TRBJ2-3; 13 bases line up with TRBD2. V lost 6 bases to trimming and J lost 2 bases; unmatched junction nucleotides: 5. The CDR3 covers 16 residues. CDR1 is ENHRY and CDR2 is SYGVKD in the germline V gene. In DNA, the CDR3 is TGTGCCATCAGAAGAGGGACTAGCGGGATCACAGATACGCAGTATTTT. This encodes CAIRRGTSGITDTQYF.

This clonotype occurred a few times. The chain recombines TRBV3-1 with TRBJ2-5, with a possible D match to TRBD2 (6 bases). The V gene lost 0 bases and the J gene lost 4 bases, with 9 bases spanning the gap. The CDR3 spans 14 residues. Germline CDR1 LGHDT, CDR2 YNNKEL (reference sequence). CDR3 protein: CASSQDEEGETQYF. DNA for the CDR3: TGTGCCAGCAGCCAAGATGAGGAGGGAGAGACCCAGTACTTC.

In its sample, this clonotype was seen a few times. The CDR3 DNA is TGTGCCAGCAGTCCGAGGGGGCAAGGAAATCAGCCCCAGCATTTT. This sequence encodes CASSPRGQGNQPQHF. J is TRBJ1-5 and V is TRBV12-3 or TRBV12-4, with 7 bases aligning to TRBD1. The J segment lost 4 bases and the V segment lost 5 bases, leaving 8 bases of the junction unmatched. This CDR3 comprises 15 residues.

The chain joins TRBV27 to TRBJ2-5, with 8 bases that match TRBD2. V trimming: 5 bases; J trimming: 4 bases; junction bases outside the gene matches: 15. CDR3 size: 17 residues. CDR1 and CDR2 from the germline V gene are MNHEY and SMNVEV (reference sequence). CDR3 in amino acids: CASSPRRGVERIETQYF. The CDR3 DNA reads as TGTGCCAGCAGTCCCAGGCGGGGGGTGGAGCGAATAGAGACCCAGTACTTC.

The table lists this clonotype with many counts. CDR3 coding DNA: TGTGCCAGCAGTTCCGCCGGGGGAAGCTACACCTTC. This codes for CASSSAGGSYTF. The chain recombines TRBV12-3 or TRBV12-4 with TRBJ1-2, with D maybe TRBD1 (5 bases). V was pared by 4 bases and J by 9 bases, with 12 bases between. The CDR3 extends over 12 amino acids.

This clonotype was counted a few times. The gene calls are TRBV30 and TRBJ2-5, with a weak D call TRBD2 (5 bases). CDR1 and CDR2 from the germline V gene are GTSNPN and SVGIG (reference sequence). The V end was cut by 5 bases, the J end by 4 bases, with 11 bases between. This CDR3 has 12 residues. The CDR3 here is CAWSYSGETQYF. The DNA for the CDR3 is TGTGCCTGGTCTTACAGCGGAGAGACCCAGTACTTC. The whole variable domain, remainder taken from reference TRBV30 and TRBJ2-5, is SQTIHQWPATLVQPVGSPLSLECTVEGTSNPNLYWYRQAAGRGLQLLFYSVGIGQISSEVPQNLSASRPQDRQFILSSKKLLLSDSGFYLCAWSYSGETQYFGPGTRLLVL.